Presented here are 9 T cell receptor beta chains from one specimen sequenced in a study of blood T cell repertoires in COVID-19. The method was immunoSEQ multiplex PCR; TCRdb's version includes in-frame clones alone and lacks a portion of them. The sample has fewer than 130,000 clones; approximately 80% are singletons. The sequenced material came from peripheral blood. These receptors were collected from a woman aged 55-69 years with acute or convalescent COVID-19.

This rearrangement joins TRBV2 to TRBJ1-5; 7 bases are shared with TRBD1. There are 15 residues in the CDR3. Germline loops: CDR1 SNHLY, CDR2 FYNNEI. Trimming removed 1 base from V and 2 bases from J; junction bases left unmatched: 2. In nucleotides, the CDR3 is TGTGCCAGCAGTGAAGACAGGGGAGGCAATCAGCCCCAGCATTTT. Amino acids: CASSEDRGGNQPQHF. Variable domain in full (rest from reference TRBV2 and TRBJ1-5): EPEVTQTPSHQVTQMGQEVILRCVPISNHLYFYWYRQILGQKVEFLVSFYNNEISEKSEIFDDQFSVERPDGSNFTLKIRSTKLEDSAMYFCASSEDRGGNQPQHFGDGTRLSIL.

The CDR3: CASSFEGAGTEAFF. The CDR3 DNA follows: TGTGCCAGCAGCTTTGAAGGGGCGGGGACTGAAGCTTTCTTT. The chain recombines TRBV7-9 with TRBJ1-1, with TRBD1 as a possible D gene (5 bases). Germline V gives CDR1 SEHNR, CDR2 FQNEAQ (reference sequence). This CDR3 comprises 14 residues. Trimming took off 3 bases at V and 5 bases at J, with 13 bases between the two ends.

CDR3 loop: CASKTGEGNQPQHF. CDR3 coding DNA: TGTGCCAGCAAGACCGGGGAAGGCAATCAGCCCCAGCATTTT. The rearrangement uses TRBV6-5 and TRBJ1-5; no firm D call. The germline V gene encodes CDR1 MNHEY and CDR2 SVGAGI. Trimming pared 7 bases from V and 2 bases from J, leaving 12 bases between. The CDR3 covers 14 residues.

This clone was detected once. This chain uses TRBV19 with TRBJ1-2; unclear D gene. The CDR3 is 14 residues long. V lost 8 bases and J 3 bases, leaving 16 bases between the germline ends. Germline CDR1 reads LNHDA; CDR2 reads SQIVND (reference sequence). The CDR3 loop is CASRFAENYYGYTF. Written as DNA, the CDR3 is TGTGCCAGTCGCTTTGCGGAGAATTACTATGGCTACACCTTC.

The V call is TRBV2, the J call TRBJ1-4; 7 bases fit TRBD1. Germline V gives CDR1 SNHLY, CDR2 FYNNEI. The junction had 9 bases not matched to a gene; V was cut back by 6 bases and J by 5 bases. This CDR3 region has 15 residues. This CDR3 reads CASSLRQGVNEKLFF. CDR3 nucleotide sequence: TGTGCCAGCAGCCTCAGACAGGGAGTGAATGAAAAACTGTTTTTT. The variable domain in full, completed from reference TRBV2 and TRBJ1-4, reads EPEVTQTPSHQVTQMGQEVILRCVPISNHLYFYWYRQILGQKVEFLVSFYNNEISEKSEIFDDQFSVERPDGSNFTLKIRSTKLEDSAMYFCASSLRQGVNEKLFFGSGTQLSVL.

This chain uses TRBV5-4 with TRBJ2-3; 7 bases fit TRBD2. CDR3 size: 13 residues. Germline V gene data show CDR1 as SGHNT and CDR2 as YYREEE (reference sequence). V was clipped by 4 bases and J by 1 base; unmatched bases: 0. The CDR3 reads CASSGGGTDTQYF. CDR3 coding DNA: TGTGCCAGCAGCGGGGGGGGCACAGATACGCAGTATTTT.

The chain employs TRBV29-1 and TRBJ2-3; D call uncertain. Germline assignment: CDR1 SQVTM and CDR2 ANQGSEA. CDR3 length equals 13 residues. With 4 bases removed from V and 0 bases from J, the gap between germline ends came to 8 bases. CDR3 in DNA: TGCAGCGTTGTCCCGCAGAGCACAGATACGCAGTATTTT. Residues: CSVVPQSTDTQYF.

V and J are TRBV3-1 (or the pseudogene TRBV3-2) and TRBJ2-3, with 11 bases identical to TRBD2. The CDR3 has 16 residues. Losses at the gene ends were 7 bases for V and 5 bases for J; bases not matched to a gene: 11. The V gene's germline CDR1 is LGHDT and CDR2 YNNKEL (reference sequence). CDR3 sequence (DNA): TGTGCCAGCACCTCGCTAGCGGGGGGATTAGAAGATACGCAGTATTTT. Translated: CASTSLAGGLEDTQYF.

The CDR3: CASGKSGEAANEQFF. The CDR3 DNA reads as TGCGCCAGCGGTAAGAGCGGGGAAGCTGCCAATGAGCAGTTCTTC. The chain employs TRBV5-1 and TRBJ2-1, with TRBD2 matching 7 bases. This CDR3 contains 15 residues. Germline CDR1 is SGHRS and CDR2 is YFSETQ. J was trimmed by 6 bases and V by 7 bases; bases with no gene match: 13.